This T cell receptor (beta chain) came from a study of blood T cell repertoires in COVID-19. The germline V gene has CDR1 MNHEY and CDR2 SMNVEV (reference sequence). The CDR3 consists of 14 residues. Trimming stripped 6 bases from V and 0 bases from J, with 6 bases between. TCRdb's table, derived via immunoSEQ multiplex PCR, lists solely in-frame clones and lacks some. The data show some 77,000 clones, 70% to 90% seen once. This sequence originates from a man aged 25 to 40 with acute or convalescent COVID-19. Sequenced: peripheral blood. The chain couples TRBV27 to TRBJ2-6; no reliable D call. In DNA form, the CDR3 reads TGTGCCAGCAGCGCCAGCTCTGGGGCCAACGTCCTGACTTTC. It encodes CASSASSGANVLTF. The full variable domain, with the rest looked up from reference TRBV27 and TRBJ2-6, is EAQVTQNPRYLITVTGKKLTVTCSQNMNHEYMSWYRQDPGLGLRQIYYSMNVEVTDKGDVPEGYKVSRKEKRNFPLILESPSPNQTSLYFCASSASSGANVLTFGAGSRLTVL.